Below are 32 T cell receptor beta chains sequenced from a single sample in a study of CD8+CD57+ T cells in acquired aplastic anemia. TCR beta VDJ combinations and CDR3 sequences were profiled from genomic DNA. MiXCR, applied by TCRdb to the reads, yields one record per CDR3 protein. The sample shows around 170,000 distinct CDR3 sequences, 55% to 80% of them seen only once. The sample comprised sorted CD4+, CD8+, or CD8+CD57+ T cells (not recorded which) from PBMCs. The source of these receptors is a human donor in good health.

V gene TRBV24-1 combines with J gene TRBJ2-7; D might be TRBD2 (6 bases). Trimming removed 3 bases from V and 3 bases from J, with 20 bases in between. The CDR3 covers 17 residues. In germline, CDR1 is KGHDR, CDR2 SFDVKD. Written as DNA, the CDR3 is TGTGCCACCAGTGATCCACTCCTTAGGGGAGGCGACTACGAGCAGTACTTC. As protein: CATSDPLLRGGDYEQYF.

The CDR3 coding sequence is TGTGCCAGCAGCCAAGCAAAGGTTACGCAGTATTTT. The encoded protein is CASSQAKVTQYF. This sequence joins TRBV14 and TRBJ2-3; unclear D gene. The CDR3 sequence is 12 residues long. Germline values: CDR1 SGHDN, CDR2 FVKESK. The germline V and J ends were trimmed by 1 base and 8 bases, with 7 bases remaining between them.

A word on this clonotype: Sequence at one end of the junction differs from germline and may be a read error. This sequence joins TRBV7-9 and TRBJ2-3, with D perhaps TRBD2 (5 bases). The CDR3 loop spans 13 amino acids. Germline CDR1 and CDR2: SEHNR and FQNEAQ (reference sequence). The CDR3 loop is CASSHGVSDTQYF. The CDR3 DNA sequence: TGTGCTAGCAGCCACGGGGTCTCAGATACGCAGTATTTT.

This clonotype was seen only once. The chain employs TRBV15 and TRBJ1-2; 8 bases agree with TRBD1. From germline, CDR1 is LNHNV and CDR2 YYDKDF (reference sequence). V was pared by 5 bases and J by 6 bases, with 8 bases of the junction left unmatched. The CDR3 covers 14 residues. DNA for the CDR3: TGTGCCACCAGCGAAAGGAAGACAGGGGATGGCTACACCTTC. Encoded protein: CATSERKTGDGYTF.

The J gene is TRBJ2-7, the V gene TRBV5-1; 11 positions match TRBD2. Germline loops: CDR1 SGHRS, CDR2 YFSETQ. This CDR3 comprises 18 residues. With 3 bases clipped from V and 1 base from J, the junction kept 12 bases outside the gene matches. The CDR3 DNA is TGCGCCAGCAGCTCGGGACAGCTGGGACTAGCGGATTCCTACGAGCAGTACTTC. Translated: CASSSGQLGLADSYEQYF.

The V and J genes are TRBV27 and TRBJ2-3; the D call may be TRBD1 or TRBD2 (5 bases each). V lost 5 bases and J lost 5, with 23 bases in between. This CDR3 spans 17 amino acids. CDR1 is MNHEY and CDR2 is SMNVEV in the germline V gene (reference sequence). This CDR3 is CASSPLFILEGLDTQYF. The DNA of the CDR3 is TGTGCCAGCAGTCCTTTATTCATCCTAGAGGGGTTAGATACGCAGTATTTT.

The rearrangement joins TRBV18 to TRBJ1-1; D unclear. The V gene's germline CDR1 is KGHSH and CDR2 LQKENI. Trimming removed 3 bases at V and 1 base at J, with 9 bases between. The CDR3 runs to 14 residues. The CDR3 sequence: CASSPAGRNTEAFF. The CDR3 DNA reads as TGTGCCAGCTCACCGGCAGGACGGAACACTGAAGCTTTCTTT.

This clonotype was seen ten or more times. This chain joins TRBV28 and TRBJ1-2, with 7 bases fitting TRBD1. The CDR3 sequence is 12 residues long. Trimming took 5 bases from V and 5 from J; bases not matched to a gene: 2. Germline CDR1 and CDR2: MDHEN and SYDVKM. This chain's CDR3 is CASSGQAYGYTF. The DNA for the CDR3 is TGTGCCAGCAGTGGACAGGCGTATGGCTACACCTTC.

This clonotype has just a few counts. The chain combines TRBV2 with TRBJ2-1, with a possible D match to TRBD1 (6 bases). The CDR3 is 11 residues long. The germline V and J ends were trimmed by 4 bases and 13 bases, with 11 bases remaining between them. CDR1 is SNHLY and CDR2 is FYNNEI in the germline V gene. CDR3 DNA sequence: TGTGCCAGCAGTGTACAGGGTTTACAGTTCTTC. It yields the protein CASSVQGLQFF.

This chain links TRBV27 with TRBJ2-1; the D gene is possibly TRBD1 (5 bases). The CDR3 covers 13 residues. In germline, CDR1 is MNHEY, CDR2 SMNVEV (reference sequence). The V and J ends lost 2 bases and 8 bases respectively, with 10 bases between them. CDR3: CASSLLGAHEQFF. In DNA, the CDR3 is TGTGCCAGCAGTTTACTAGGGGCACATGAGCAGTTCTTC.

In this sample, this clonotype turned up many times. The V call is TRBV6-6, the J call TRBJ1-1; D is undetermined. Trimming cost V 6 bases and J 0 bases, with 8 bases left between them. The CDR3 consists of 13 residues. Germline values: CDR1 MNHNY, CDR2 SVGAGI (reference sequence). As DNA, the CDR3 is TGTGCCAGCAGAGCCCTAATGAACACTGAAGCTTTCTTT. It codes for CASRALMNTEAFF.

The gene calls are TRBV27 and TRBJ2-2, with TRBD1 matching 10 bases. This CDR3 contains 16 residues. Germline values: CDR1 MNHEY, CDR2 SMNVEV (reference sequence). V was pared by 3 bases and J by 4 bases, with 5 bases of the junction left unmatched. The CDR3 region has the DNA TGTGCCAGCAGTTTCCCCGGGACAGGGGTCACCGGGGAGCTGTTTTTT. Amino acid sequence: CASSFPGTGVTGELFF.

In its sample, this clonotype was seen a few times. A much larger clone differs by one base, so this may be a read error. V gene TRBV4-1 combines with J gene TRBJ2-7; 9 nucleotides match TRBD2. Germline V CDR1 and CDR2: MGHRA, YSYEKL. V lost 5 bases to trimming and J lost 1 base; unmatched junction nucleotides: 6. The CDR3 has 15 residues. Here the CDR3 DNA reads TGCGCCAGCAGCTCTCGAGCGGGAGGATCCTACGAGCAGTACTTC. Protein sequence: CASSSRAGGSYEQYF.

In DNA, the CDR3 is TGTGCCAGTAGTCTAAATTCGTATACGCAGTATTTT. Translating it yields CASSLNSYTQYF. The rearrangement links TRBV19 to TRBJ2-3; no definite D call. The CDR3 is 12 amino acids. Trimming removed 5 bases at V and 7 bases at J, with 10 bases between. In germline, CDR1 is LNHDA, CDR2 SQIVND (reference sequence). Full variable domain (outside the CDR3, taken from reference TRBV19 and TRBJ2-3): DGGITQSPKYLFRKEGQNVTLSCEQNLNHDAMYWYRQDPGQGLRLIYYSQIVNDFQKGDIAEGYSVSREKKESFPLTVTSAQKNPTAFYLCASSLNSYTQYFGPGTRLTVL.

This clonotype was picked up a small number of times. The rearrangement joins TRBV19 to TRBJ2-7, with D perhaps TRBD1 (6 bases). Trimming cost V 6 bases and J 4 bases, with 13 bases left between them. CDR1 and CDR2 from the germline V gene are LNHDA and SQIVND (reference sequence). The CDR3 covers 13 residues. CDR3 DNA sequence: TGTGCCAGTAGCGGGCAGGGGACGTACGAGCAGTACTTC. Protein: CASSGQGTYEQYF.

V is TRBV29-1 and J is TRBJ2-2; the match to TRBD1 covers 9 bases. CDR1 SQVTM and CDR2 ANQGSEA come from the germline V gene. V was pared by 3 bases and J by 6 bases, with 2 bases of the junction left unmatched. The CDR3 has 13 residues. The CDR3 coding sequence is TGCAGCGTTGAGGGACAGGGCCCCGGGGAGCTGTTTTTT. Its translation is CSVEGQGPGELFF.

The chain uses TRBV7-9 and TRBJ2-3, with TRBD2 matching 11 bases. From germline, CDR1 is SEHNR and CDR2 FQNEAQ (reference sequence). The CDR3 extends over 16 amino acids. V shed 5 bases and J 5 bases; nucleotides not matched to a gene: 9. CDR3 amino acids: CASSRTLAGVGDTQYF. In DNA, the CDR3 is TGTGCCAGCAGCAGAACACTAGCGGGAGTGGGAGATACGCAGTATTTT.

This clonotype appeared a single time. V is TRBV4-1 and J is TRBJ1-3; tentative D call: TRBD1 (5 bases). CDR1 is MGHRA, CDR2 YSYEKL, per germline. Trimming removed 4 bases from V and 0 bases from J, with 16 bases in between. CDR3 length equals 17 residues. Written as DNA, the CDR3 is TGCGCCAGCAGCCCGGGGGGAGGGGCGAACTCTGGAAACACCATATATTTT. Translated, it gives CASSPGGGANSGNTIYF.

The chain combines TRBV20-1 with TRBJ1-1; D might be TRBD1 (5 bases). The ends were cut back, 6 bases at V and 0 bases at J, with 11 bases in the middle. Germline V gene lookup returns CDR1 DFQATT and CDR2 SNEGSKA (reference sequence). The CDR3 runs to 13 residues. CDR3 loop: CSAPGRLNTEAFF. As DNA, the CDR3 is TGCAGTGCGCCGGGACGTTTGAACACTGAAGCTTTCTTT.

The chain recombines TRBV5-1 with TRBJ2-1; possibly TRBD1 for D (5 bases). Germline loops: CDR1 SGHRS, CDR2 YFSETQ. V was cut by 0 bases and J by 0 bases, with 7 bases left in between. The CDR3 consists of 15 residues. CDR3 residues: CASSLAGNSYNEQFF. The CDR3 region has the DNA TGCGCCAGCAGCTTGGCAGGGAACTCCTACAATGAGCAGTTCTTC.

As concerns this clonotype: A junction end diverges from the germline sequence, so it may reflect a read error. The chain couples TRBV20-1 to TRBJ2-3, with 7 bases fitting TRBD1. The CDR3 totals 15 residues. Germline V gives CDR1 DFQATT, CDR2 SNEGSKA (reference sequence). CDR3 in DNA: TGCAGTGCTATAGGGGGCAGTTCATCCACAGATACGCGGTATTTT. Translation: CSAIGGSSSTDTRYF.

V is TRBV6-6 and J is TRBJ2-3; 8 bases are a match to TRBD2. Trimming removed 0 bases from V and 5 bases from J; junction bases left unmatched: 13. CDR1 is MNHNY and CDR2 is SVGAGI in the germline V gene (reference sequence). The CDR3 length is 18 residues. The CDR3 sequence: CASSYSPAAGVREDTQYF. CDR3 coding DNA: TGTGCCAGCAGTTACTCCCCCGCAGCGGGAGTTCGGGAAGATACGCAGTATTTT.

This clonotype was seen repeatedly, ten times or more. The chain recombines TRBV12-3 or TRBV12-4 with TRBJ1-2, with D uncertain. The CDR3 consists of 12 residues. With 5 bases removed from V and 5 bases from J, the gap between germline ends came to 9 bases. The CDR3, as DNA: TGTGCCAGCAGTCCGACGGATTATGGCTACACCTTC. Its protein product is CASSPTDYGYTF.

The chain joins TRBV7-8 to TRBJ1-5; D remains unclear. V was shortened by 0 bases and J by 0 bases, with 9 bases between the two germline ends. The CDR3 contains 16 residues. Germline loops: CDR1 SGHVS, CDR2 FQNEAQ. CDR3 in amino acids: CASSLALRDSNQPQHF. The CDR3 coding sequence is TGTGCCAGCAGCTTAGCGCTAAGGGATAGCAATCAGCCCCAGCATTTT.

The CDR3 DNA is TGCAGTGCCCGGACAGGGCCCCCCAATGAGCAGTTCTTC. This sequence encodes CSARTGPPNEQFF. V and J are TRBV20-1 and TRBJ2-1; the match to TRBD1 covers 8 bases. With V trimmed by 6 bases and J by 6 bases, 7 bases remained unmatched. Germline CDR1 and CDR2: DFQATT and SNEGSKA (reference sequence). The CDR3 has 13 amino acids.

The V gene is TRBV2, the J gene TRBJ2-2; 10 positions agree with TRBD1. Per germline, CDR1 SNHLY and CDR2 FYNNEI. The CDR3 contains 16 residues. V lost 6 bases and J lost 0; bases outside the gene matches: 4. CDR3 loop: CASRPGTGANTGELFF. DNA of the CDR3: TGTGCCAGCAGGCCCGGGACAGGGGCGAACACCGGGGAGCTGTTTTTT. The full variable domain, rest sourced from reference TRBV2 and TRBJ2-2, is EPEVTQTPSHQVTQMGQEVILRCVPISNHLYFYWYRQILGQKVEFLVSFYNNEISEKSEIFDDQFSVERPDGSNFTLKIRSTKLEDSAMYFCASRPGTGANTGELFFGEGSRLTVL.

The chain carries TRBV20-1 and TRBJ2-7, with 7 nucleotides matching TRBD2. Germline loops: CDR1 DFQATT, CDR2 SNEGSKA (reference sequence). The CDR3 runs 16 residues. V shed 0 bases, J shed 4 bases, and the junction held 12 bases outside the gene matches. CDR3: CSARDQNMAGDYEQYF. CDR3 nucleotide sequence: TGCAGTGCTAGAGATCAGAACATGGCGGGGGATTACGAGCAGTACTTC.

With respect to this clonotype: The junction differs from germline at one of its ends, possibly a read error. The gene calls are TRBV5-5 and TRBJ1-6; 7 bases fit TRBD1. Germline CDR1 is SGHKS and CDR2 is YYEKEE (reference sequence). The CDR3 contains 15 residues. CDR3 coding DNA: TGCGCCAGCAGCCAAGCTACAGGGGATAATTCACCCCTCCACTTT. This sequence encodes CASSQATGDNSPLHF.

This clonotype was seen just once. The rearrangement links TRBV7-2 to TRBJ1-4; TRBD1 is a possible D gene (6 bases). Deletions cut 5 bases from V and 5 bases from J, with 15 bases between. Germline V gives CDR1 SGHTA, CDR2 FQGNSA. The CDR3 sequence is 15 residues long. The CDR3: CASSPRQAVNEKLFF. In DNA form, the CDR3 reads TGTGCCAGCAGCCCAAGACAGGCGGTAAATGAAAAACTGTTTTTT.

This chain connects TRBV7-9 to TRBJ2-7, with D unresolved. Germline V gene data show CDR1 as SEHNR and CDR2 as FQNEAQ (reference sequence). V was pared by 2 bases and J by 0 bases, with 8 bases between. CDR3 length: 14 amino acids. In nucleotides, the CDR3 is TGTGCCAGCAGCTTAACACCAAGCTCCTACGAGCAGTACTTC. Translated: CASSLTPSSYEQYF.

The chain joins TRBV29-1 to TRBJ2-7; TRBD2 aligns across 10 bases. The V gene's germline CDR1 is SQVTM and CDR2 ANQGSEA. The V gene end was trimmed by 6 bases and the J gene end by 6 bases; junction bases not matched to a gene: 8. The CDR3 spans 13 residues. The CDR3 reads CSVATSGTVEQYF. The CDR3 DNA reads as TGCAGCGTCGCCACTAGCGGGACGGTCGAGCAGTACTTC.

J is TRBJ2-5 and V is TRBV24-1; D is possibly TRBD2 (6 bases). CDR1 is KGHDR, CDR2 SFDVKD, per germline. The CDR3 runs 15 residues. Deletions cut 4 bases from V and 9 bases from J, with 20 bases between. CDR3 coding DNA: TGTGCCACCAGTGACCGCGGGGCGGGGAACCAGCCCCAGTACTTC. Translated, it gives CATSDRGAGNQPQYF.